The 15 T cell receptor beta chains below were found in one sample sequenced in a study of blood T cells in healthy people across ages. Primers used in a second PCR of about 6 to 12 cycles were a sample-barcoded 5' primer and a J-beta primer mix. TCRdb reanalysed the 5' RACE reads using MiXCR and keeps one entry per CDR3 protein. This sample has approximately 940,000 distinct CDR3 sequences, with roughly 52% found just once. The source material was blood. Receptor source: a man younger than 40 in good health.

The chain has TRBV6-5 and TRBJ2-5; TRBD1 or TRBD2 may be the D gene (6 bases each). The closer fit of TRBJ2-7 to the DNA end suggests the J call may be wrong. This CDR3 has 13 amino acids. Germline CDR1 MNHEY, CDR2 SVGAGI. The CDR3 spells CASGFGGGYEQYF. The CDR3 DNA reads TGTGCCAGCGGTTTCGGGGGCGGTTACGAGCAGTACTTC.

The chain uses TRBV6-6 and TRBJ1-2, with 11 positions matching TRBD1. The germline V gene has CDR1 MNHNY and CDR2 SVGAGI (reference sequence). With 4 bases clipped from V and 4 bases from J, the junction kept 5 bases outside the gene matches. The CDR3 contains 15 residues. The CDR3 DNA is TGTGCCAGCAGTTCGGACAGGGGGCGTCCCTATGGCTACACCTTC. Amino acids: CASSSDRGRPYGYTF.

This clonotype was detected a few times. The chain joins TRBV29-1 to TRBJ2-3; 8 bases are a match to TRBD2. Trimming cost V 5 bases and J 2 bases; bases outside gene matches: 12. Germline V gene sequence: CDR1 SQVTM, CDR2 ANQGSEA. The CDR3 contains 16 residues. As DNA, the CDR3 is TGCAGCGTTATACTTTTCTTAGCGGGGTACACAGATACGCAGTATTTT. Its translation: CSVILFLAGYTDTQYF.

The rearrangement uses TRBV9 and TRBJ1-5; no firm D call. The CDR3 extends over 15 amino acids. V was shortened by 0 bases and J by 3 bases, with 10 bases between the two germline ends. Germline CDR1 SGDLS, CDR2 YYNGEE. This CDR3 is CASSVDERVNQPQHF. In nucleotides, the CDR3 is TGTGCCAGCAGCGTAGACGAGAGGGTCAATCAGCCCCAGCATTTT.

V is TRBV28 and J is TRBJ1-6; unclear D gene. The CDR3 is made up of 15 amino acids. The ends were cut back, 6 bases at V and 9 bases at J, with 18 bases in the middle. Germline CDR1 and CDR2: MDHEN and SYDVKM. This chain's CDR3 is CASRHQRGFSSPLHF. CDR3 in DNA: TGTGCCAGCAGACATCAGCGGGGATTTAGTTCACCCCTCCACTTT.

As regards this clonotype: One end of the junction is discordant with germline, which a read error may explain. The CDR3 spells CACSLMGETGETQYF. CDR3 coding DNA: TGCGCCTGCAGCTTAATGGGCGAGACCGGAGAGACCCAGTACTTC. The gene calls are TRBV5-1 and TRBJ2-5; D remains unclear. The CDR3 extends over 15 amino acids. CDR1 and CDR2 (germline): SGHRS, YFSETQ.

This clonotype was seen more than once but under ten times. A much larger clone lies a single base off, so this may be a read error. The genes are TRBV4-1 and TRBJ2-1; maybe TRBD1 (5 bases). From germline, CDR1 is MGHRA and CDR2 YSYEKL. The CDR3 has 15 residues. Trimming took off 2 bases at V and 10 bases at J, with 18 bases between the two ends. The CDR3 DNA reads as TGCGCCAGCAGCCAACTCGTCGTCAGGGTGGGAGAGCAGTTCTTC. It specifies CASSQLVVRVGEQFF.

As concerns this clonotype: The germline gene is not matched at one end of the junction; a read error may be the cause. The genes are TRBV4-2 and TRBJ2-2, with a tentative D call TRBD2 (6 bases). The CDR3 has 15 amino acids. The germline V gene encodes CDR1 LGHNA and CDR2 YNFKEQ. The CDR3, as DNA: TGTACCAGCAGCCAAGAAGGAGGGTTATCCGGGGAGCTGTTTTTT. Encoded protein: CTSSQEGGLSGELFF.

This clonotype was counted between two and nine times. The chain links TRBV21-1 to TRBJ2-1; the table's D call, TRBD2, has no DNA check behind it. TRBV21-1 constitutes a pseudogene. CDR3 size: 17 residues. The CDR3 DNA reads TGTGCCAGCAGCAGATTCGTAGGGGCGGGGGGGCGTGATGAGCAGTTCTTC. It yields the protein CASSRFVGAGGRDEQFF.

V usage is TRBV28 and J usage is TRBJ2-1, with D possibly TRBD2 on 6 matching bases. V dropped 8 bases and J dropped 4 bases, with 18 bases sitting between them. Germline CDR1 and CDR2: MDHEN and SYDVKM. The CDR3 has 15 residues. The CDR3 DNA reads TGTGCCAGCCATAAATTCCCGGGGGAGTACAATGAGCAGTTCTTC. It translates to CASHKFPGEYNEQFF.

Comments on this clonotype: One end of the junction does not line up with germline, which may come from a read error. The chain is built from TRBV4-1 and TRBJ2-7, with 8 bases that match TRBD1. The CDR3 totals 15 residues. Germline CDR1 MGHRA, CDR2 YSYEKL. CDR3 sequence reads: CAGSQTLRGLYEQYF. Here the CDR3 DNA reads TGCGCCGGCAGCCAGACGCTCAGGGGGCTCTACGAGCAGTACTTC.

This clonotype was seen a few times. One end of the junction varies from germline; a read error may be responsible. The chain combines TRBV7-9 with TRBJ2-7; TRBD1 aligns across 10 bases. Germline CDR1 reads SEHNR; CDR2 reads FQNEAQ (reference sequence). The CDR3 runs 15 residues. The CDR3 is CASSLGGQGFYEQYF. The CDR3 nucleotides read TGTGCCAGCAGCTTAGGGGGACAGGGGTTCTACGAACAGTACTTC.

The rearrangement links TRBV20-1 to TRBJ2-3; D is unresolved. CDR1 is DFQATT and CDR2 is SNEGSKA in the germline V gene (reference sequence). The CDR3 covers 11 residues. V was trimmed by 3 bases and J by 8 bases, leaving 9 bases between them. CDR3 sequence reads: CSASDLGTQYF. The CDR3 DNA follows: TGCAGTGCTAGTGACCTTGGTACGCAGTATTTT.

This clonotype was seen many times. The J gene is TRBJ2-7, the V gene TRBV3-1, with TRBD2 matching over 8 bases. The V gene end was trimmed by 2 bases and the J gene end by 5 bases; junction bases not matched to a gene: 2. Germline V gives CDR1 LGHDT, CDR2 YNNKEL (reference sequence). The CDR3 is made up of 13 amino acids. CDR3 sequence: CASSQFGRDEQYF. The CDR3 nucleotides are TGTGCCAGCAGCCAATTCGGGAGGGACGAGCAGTACTTC.

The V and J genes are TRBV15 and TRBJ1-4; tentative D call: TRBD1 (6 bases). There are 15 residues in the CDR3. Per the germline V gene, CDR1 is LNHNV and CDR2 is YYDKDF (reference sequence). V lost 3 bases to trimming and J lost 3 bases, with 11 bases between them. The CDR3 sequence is CATSRMGGPNEKLFF. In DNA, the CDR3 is TGTGCCACCAGCAGGATGGGGGGCCCTAATGAAAAACTGTTTTTT.